The 7 T cell receptor beta chains given below trace back to one sample, sequenced in a study of T cell repertoires in cytomegalovirus infection. TCRdb independently ran MiXCR on the reads; one entry per CDR3 protein. The sample consists of 120,000 to 150,000 distinct CDR3 sequences, roughly 6.5% of them appearing once. The sequenced sample consisted of PBMCs. Source of these receptors: a human donor in good health (CMV status not recorded). Some clones in this sample may be carry-over from other donors' samples.

This clonotype was seen just once. A read error is possible here, since a much larger clone lies one base away. This CDR3 fails to terminate in the conserved phenylalanine or tryptophan, so it likely reflects a read error. The chain combines TRBV6-1 with TRBJ2-7, with 8 bases fitting TRBD1. V dropped 1 base and J dropped 2; count of bases not matched to a gene: 7. The CDR3 contains 16 residues. CDR1 MNHNS and CDR2 SASEGT come from the germline V gene. The CDR3 here is CASSEGQGLLTYEQYS. DNA of the CDR3: TGTGCCAGCAGTGAAGGACAGGGGTTACTTACCTACGAGCAGTACTCC.

This clonotype was found many times. The V call is TRBV20-1, the J call TRBJ1-2, with 12 bases identical to TRBD1. Germline CDR1 DFQATT, CDR2 SNEGSKA (reference sequence). Trimming removed 0 bases from V and 7 bases from J; junction bases left unmatched: 9. The CDR3 has 16 amino acids. DNA of the CDR3: TGCAGTGCTAGAGATACCTCCGGGACAGGGGGCCTTGGCTACACCTTC. Translated: CSARDTSGTGGLGYTF.

The chain uses TRBV5-5 and TRBJ2-2; D call uncertain. V was trimmed by 4 bases and J by 4 bases, leaving 14 bases between them. The germline gives CDR1 SGHKS, CDR2 YYEKEE (reference sequence). The CDR3 is made up of 15 amino acids. The CDR3 loop is CASSPDSLITGELFF. The CDR3 nucleotides are TGTGCCAGCAGCCCAGACTCCCTCATCACCGGGGAGCTGTTTTTT.

This clonotype was picked up many times. The rearrangement uses TRBV7-9 and TRBJ1-6; TRBD1 might be the D (6 bases). This CDR3 region has 19 residues. CDR1 and CDR2 (germline): SEHNR, FQNEAQ (reference sequence). Trimming took 4 bases from V and 0 from J, leaving 19 bases between them. Written as DNA, the CDR3 is TGTGCCAGCAGCTCACCTTTATGGGACACCAGCTCCTATAATTCACCCCTCCACTTT. Its protein is CASSSPLWDTSSYNSPLHF.

The CDR3 is CASILDRGRGTDTQYF. The CDR3 DNA is TGTGCCAGCATTCTCGACAGGGGCCGGGGCACAGATACGCAGTATTTT. The chain recombines TRBV28 with TRBJ2-3; 8 nucleotides line up with TRBD1. Germline V lookup: CDR1 MDHEN, CDR2 SYDVKM. The V segment lost 7 bases and the J segment 1 base; nucleotides outside the gene matches: 10. There are 16 residues in the CDR3.

This clonotype was seen repeatedly, ten times or more. V and J are TRBV4-1 and TRBJ2-2; 7 bases are shared with TRBD1. The V gene end was trimmed by 5 bases and the J gene end by 6 bases; junction bases not matched to a gene: 3. This CDR3 comprises 13 residues. Germline loops: CDR1 MGHRA, CDR2 YSYEKL. The CDR3: CASSRGLSGELFF. The CDR3 DNA reads as TGCGCCAGCAGCAGGGGGCTATCCGGGGAGCTGTTTTTT.

In its sample, this clonotype was seen many times. This chain connects TRBV2 to TRBJ2-5; the match to TRBD1 covers 11 bases. This CDR3 has 15 residues. Per the germline V gene, CDR1 is SNHLY and CDR2 is FYNNEI. Trimming removed 5 bases from V and 5 bases from J; junction bases left unmatched: 7. This chain's CDR3 is CASSPRTGGAETQYF. In DNA, the CDR3 is TGTGCCAGCAGTCCCAGGACAGGGGGCGCCGAGACCCAGTACTTC.